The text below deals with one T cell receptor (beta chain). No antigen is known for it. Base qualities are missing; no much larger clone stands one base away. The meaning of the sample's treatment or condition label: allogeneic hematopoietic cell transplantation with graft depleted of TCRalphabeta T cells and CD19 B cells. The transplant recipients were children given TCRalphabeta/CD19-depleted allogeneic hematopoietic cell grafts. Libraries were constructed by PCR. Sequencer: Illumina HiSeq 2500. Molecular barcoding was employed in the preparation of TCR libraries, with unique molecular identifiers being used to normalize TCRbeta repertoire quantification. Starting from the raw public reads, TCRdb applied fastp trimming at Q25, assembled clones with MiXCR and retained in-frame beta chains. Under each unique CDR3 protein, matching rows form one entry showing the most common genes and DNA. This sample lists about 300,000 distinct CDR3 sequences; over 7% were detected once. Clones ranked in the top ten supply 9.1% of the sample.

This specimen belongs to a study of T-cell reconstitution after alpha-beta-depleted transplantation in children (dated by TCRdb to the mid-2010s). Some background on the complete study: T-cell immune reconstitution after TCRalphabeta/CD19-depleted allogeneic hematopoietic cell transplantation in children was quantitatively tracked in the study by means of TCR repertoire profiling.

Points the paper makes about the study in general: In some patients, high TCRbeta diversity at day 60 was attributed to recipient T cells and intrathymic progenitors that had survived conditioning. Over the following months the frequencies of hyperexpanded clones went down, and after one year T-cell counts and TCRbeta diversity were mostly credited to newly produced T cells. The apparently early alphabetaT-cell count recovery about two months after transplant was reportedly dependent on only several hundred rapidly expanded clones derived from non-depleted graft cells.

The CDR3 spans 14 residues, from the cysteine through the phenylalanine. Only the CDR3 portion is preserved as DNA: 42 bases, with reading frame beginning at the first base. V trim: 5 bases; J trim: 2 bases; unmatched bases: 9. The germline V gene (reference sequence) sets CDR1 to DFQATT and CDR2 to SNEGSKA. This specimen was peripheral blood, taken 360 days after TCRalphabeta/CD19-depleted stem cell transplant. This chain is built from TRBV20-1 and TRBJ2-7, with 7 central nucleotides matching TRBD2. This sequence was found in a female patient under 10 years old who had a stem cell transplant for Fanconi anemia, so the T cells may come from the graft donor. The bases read TGCAGTGCTGTGGGGACTATCAATACCTACGAGCAGTACTTC. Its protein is CSAVGTINTYEQYF.